The TCR beta chain described here comes from a study of OX40 agonist ivuxolimab in advanced cancers. Study information: Those enrolled were around 87% male, with a mean age of around 58 years and ages from about 20 to 80.

As regards this clone: Its antigen is unidentified.

The study's findings and limits: Expanded clones belonging to CD8+ T cells outnumbered, on average, those of CD4+.

The method was immunoSEQ multiplex PCR; TCRdb's version includes in-frame clones alone and lacks a portion of them. The table lists approximately 45,000 clones, over 90% of them singletons. The sequencing here drew on CD4+ or CD8+ T cells sorted from blood, taken in a trial of the OX40 agonist ivuxolimab. This clonotype was sampled from an adult with an advanced solid tumor such as melanoma, head and neck, liver or kidney cancer.

The CDR3 DNA reads TGTGCCAGCAGCCAAGATATGGGGGAGCAGCCCCAGCATTTT. Amino acids: CASSQDMGEQPQHF. The V gene is TRBV4-2, the J gene TRBJ1-5; D is perhaps TRBD1 (5 bases). The V end was cut by 0 bases, the J end by 7 bases, with 10 bases between. The CDR3 sequence is 14 residues long. CDR1 and CDR2 from the germline V gene are LGHNA and YNFKEQ.